The count of the clone carrying this T cell receptor (beta chain) is one. The antigen is not known. Using immunoSEQ multiplex PCR, the repertoire was profiled, and TCRdb retains in-frame clones only, with some absent. The table has roughly 60,000 clones, around nine tenths seen once. The data belong to a study of OX40 agonist ivuxolimab in advanced cancers. Study observations and caveats: Expanded peripheral T cell antigen specificity was not determined.

The CDR3 length is 13 residues. Looked up from germline, CDR1 is GTSNPN and CDR2 is SVGIG (reference sequence). V was pared by 2 bases and J by 8 bases, with 13 bases between. The sequencing here drew on CD4+ or CD8+ T cells sorted from blood, taken in a trial of the OX40 agonist ivuxolimab. This sequence was found in an adult with an advanced solid tumor such as melanoma, head and neck, liver or kidney cancer. This chain uses TRBV30 with TRBJ2-1; D is perhaps TRBD1 or TRBD2 (7 bases each). The chain's CDR3 is CAWSRQGGDEQFF. In nucleotides, the CDR3 is TGTGCCTGGAGTCGGCAGGGGGGGGATGAGCAGTTCTTC.